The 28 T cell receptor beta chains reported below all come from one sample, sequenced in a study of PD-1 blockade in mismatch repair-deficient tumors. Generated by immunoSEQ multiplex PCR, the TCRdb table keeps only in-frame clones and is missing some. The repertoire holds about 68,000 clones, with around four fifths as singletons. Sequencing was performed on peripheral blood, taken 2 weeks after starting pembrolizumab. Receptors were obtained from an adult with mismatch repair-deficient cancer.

CDR3 amino acids: CASSLGPTSGNEQFF. In DNA, the CDR3 is TGTGCCAGCAGCTTGGGGCCGACTAGCGGCAATGAGCAGTTCTTC. The gene calls are TRBV5-6 and TRBJ2-1; 9 bases map to TRBD2. Germline values: CDR1 SGHDT, CDR2 YYEEEE. The CDR3 loop spans 15 amino acids. The V segment lost 0 bases and the J segment 6 bases; nucleotides outside the gene matches: 4.

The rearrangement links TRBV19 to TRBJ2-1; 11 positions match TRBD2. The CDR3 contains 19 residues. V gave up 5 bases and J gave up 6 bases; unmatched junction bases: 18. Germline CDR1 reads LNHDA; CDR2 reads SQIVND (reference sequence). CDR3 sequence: CASSSRAPGASGGFNEQFF. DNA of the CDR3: TGTGCCAGTAGTTCAAGGGCCCCCGGGGCTAGCGGGGGGTTCAATGAGCAGTTCTTC.

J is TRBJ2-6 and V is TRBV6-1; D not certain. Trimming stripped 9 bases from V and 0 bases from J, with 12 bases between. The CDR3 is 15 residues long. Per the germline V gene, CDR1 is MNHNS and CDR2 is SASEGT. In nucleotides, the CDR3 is TGTGCCAGTCAGGCAGGTAGCTCTGGGGCCAACGTCCTGACTTTC. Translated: CASQAGSSGANVLTF.

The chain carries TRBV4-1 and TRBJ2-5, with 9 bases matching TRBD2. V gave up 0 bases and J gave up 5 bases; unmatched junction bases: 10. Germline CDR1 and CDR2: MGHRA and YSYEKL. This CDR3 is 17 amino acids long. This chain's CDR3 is CASSQELAGGPGETQYF. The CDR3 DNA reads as TGCGCCAGCAGCCAAGAGTTGGCGGGAGGGCCCGGGGAGACCCAGTACTTC.

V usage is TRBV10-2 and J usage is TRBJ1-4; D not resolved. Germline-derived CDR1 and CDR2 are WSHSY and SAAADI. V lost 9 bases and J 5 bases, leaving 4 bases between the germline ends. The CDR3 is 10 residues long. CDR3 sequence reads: CASWNEKLFF. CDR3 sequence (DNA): TGCGCCAGTTGGAATGAAAAACTGTTTTTT.

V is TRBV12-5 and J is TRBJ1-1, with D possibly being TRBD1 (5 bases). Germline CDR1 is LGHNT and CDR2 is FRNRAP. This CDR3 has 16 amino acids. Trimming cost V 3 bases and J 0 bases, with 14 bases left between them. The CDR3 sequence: CASGFGTVGVNTEAFF. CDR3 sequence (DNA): TGTGCTAGTGGTTTCGGGACCGTAGGGGTGAACACTGAAGCTTTCTTT.

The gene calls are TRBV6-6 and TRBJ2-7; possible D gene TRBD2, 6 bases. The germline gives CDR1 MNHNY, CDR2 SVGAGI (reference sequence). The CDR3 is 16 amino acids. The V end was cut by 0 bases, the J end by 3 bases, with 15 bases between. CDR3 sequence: CASSYSTGGNRYEQYF. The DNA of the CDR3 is TGTGCCAGCAGTTACTCGACCGGCGGGAATCGCTACGAGCAGTACTTC.

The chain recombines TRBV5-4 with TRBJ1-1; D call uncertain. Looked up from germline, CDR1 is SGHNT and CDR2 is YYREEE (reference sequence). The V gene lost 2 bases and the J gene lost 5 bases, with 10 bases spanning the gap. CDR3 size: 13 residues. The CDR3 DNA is TGTGCCAGCAGCTTCGAGGGATGGACTGAAGCTTTCTTT. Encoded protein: CASSFEGWTEAFF.

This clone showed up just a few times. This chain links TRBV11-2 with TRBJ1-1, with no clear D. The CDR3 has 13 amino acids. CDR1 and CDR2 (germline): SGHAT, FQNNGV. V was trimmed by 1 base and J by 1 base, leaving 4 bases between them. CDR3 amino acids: CASSLGRNTEAFF. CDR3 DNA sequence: TGTGCCAGCAGCTTAGGACGGAACACTGAAGCTTTCTTT.

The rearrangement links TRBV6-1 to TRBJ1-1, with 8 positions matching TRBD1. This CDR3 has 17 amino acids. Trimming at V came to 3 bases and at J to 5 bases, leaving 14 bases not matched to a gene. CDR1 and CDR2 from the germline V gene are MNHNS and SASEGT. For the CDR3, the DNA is TGTGCCAGCAGTGATGAAGGACAGGGAAGTGATAATACTGAAGCTTTCTTT. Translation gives CASSDEGQGSDNTEAFF.

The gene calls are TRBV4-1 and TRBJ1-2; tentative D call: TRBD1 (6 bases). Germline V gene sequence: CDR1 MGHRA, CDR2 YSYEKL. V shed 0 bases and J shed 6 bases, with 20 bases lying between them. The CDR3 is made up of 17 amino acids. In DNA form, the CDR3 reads TGCGCCAGCAGCCAAGAGTCACCAGGACAGCGGGGGGATGGCTACACCTTC. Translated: CASSQESPGQRGDGYTF.

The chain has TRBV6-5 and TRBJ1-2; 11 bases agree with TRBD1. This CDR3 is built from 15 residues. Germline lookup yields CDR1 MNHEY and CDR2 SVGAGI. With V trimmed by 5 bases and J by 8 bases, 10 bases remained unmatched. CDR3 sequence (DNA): TGTGCCAGCAGTCCGGACAGGGGGCAAGTCGAGGGCTACACCTTC. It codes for CASSPDRGQVEGYTF.

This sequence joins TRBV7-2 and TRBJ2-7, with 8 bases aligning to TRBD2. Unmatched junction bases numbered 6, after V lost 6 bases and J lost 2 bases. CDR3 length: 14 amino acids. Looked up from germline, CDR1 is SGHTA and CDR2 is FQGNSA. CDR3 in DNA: TGTGCCAGCAGTCAACCGGGACTAGCCTACGAGCAGTACTTC. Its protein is CASSQPGLAYEQYF.

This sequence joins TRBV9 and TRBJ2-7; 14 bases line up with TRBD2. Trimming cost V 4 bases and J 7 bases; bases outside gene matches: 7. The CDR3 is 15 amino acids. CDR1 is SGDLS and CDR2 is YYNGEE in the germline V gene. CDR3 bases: TGTGCCAGCAGCCCCGGGACTAGCGGGAGCAGAGAGCAGTACTTC. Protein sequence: CASSPGTSGSREQYF.

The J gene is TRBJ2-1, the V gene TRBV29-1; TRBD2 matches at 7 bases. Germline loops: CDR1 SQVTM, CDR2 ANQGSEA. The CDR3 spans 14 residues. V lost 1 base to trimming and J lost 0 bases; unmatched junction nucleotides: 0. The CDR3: CSVEGGSSYNEQFF. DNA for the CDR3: TGCAGCGTTGAAGGCGGGAGCTCCTACAATGAGCAGTTCTTC.

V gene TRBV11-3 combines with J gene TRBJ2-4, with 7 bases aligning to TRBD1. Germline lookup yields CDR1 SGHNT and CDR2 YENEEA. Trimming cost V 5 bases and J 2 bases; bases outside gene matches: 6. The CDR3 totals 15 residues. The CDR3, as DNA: TGTGCCAGCAGCGCGAAACAGGGGCCCAAAAACATTCAGTACTTC. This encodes CASSAKQGPKNIQYF. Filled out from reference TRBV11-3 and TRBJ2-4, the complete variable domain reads EAGVVQSPRYKIIEKKQPVAFWCNPISGHNTLYWYLQNLGQGPELLIRYENEEAVDDSQLPKDRFSAERLKGVDSTLKIQPAELGDSAVYLCASSAKQGPKNIQYFGAGTRLSVL.

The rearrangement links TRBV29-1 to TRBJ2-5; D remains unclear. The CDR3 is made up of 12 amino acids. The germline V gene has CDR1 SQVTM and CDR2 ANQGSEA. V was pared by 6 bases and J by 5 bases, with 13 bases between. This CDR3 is CSVMTHRETQYF. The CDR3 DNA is TGCAGCGTCATGACTCATCGGGAGACCCAGTACTTC.

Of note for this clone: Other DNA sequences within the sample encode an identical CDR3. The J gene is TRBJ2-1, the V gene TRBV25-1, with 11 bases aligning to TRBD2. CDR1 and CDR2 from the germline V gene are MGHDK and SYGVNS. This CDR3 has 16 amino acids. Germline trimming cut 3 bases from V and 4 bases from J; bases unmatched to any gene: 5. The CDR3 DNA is TGTGCCAGCAGTGACGGACTAGCGGGTTCTTACAATGAGCAGTTCTTC. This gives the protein CASSDGLAGSYNEQFF.

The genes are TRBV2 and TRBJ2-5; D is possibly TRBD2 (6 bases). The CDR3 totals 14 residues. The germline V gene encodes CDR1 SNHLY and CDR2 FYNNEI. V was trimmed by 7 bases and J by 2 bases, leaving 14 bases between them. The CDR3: CASNRFRGQETQYF. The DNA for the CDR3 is TGTGCCAGCAATCGGTTCCGGGGGCAAGAGACCCAGTACTTC.

DNA for the CDR3: TGTGCCAGCAGTAGGACAGGGGATGTCAAAAACATTCAGTACTTC. Protein product: CASSRTGDVKNIQYF. The chain is built from TRBV6-5 and TRBJ2-4, with TRBD1 matching 9 bases. The germline CDR1 and CDR2 sequences are MNHEY and SVGAGI. The V gene end was trimmed by 5 bases and the J gene end by 3 bases; junction bases not matched to a gene: 5. This CDR3 is built from 15 residues.

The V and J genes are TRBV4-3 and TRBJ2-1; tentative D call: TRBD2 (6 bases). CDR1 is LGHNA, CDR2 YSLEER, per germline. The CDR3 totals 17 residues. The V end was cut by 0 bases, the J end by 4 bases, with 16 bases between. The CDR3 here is CASSQDLRAGYYNEQFF. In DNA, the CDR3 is TGCGCCAGCAGCCAAGATCTCCGCGCGGGGTATTACAATGAGCAGTTCTTC.

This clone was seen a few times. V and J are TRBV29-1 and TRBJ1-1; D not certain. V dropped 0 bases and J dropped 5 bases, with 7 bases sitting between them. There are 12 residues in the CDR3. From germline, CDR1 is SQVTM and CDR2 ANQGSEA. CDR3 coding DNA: TGCAGCGTTGAAGAGGCAGGAACTGAAGCTTTCTTT. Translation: CSVEEAGTEAFF. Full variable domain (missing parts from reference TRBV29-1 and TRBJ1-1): SAVISQKPSRDICQRGTSLTIQCQVDSQVTMMFWYRQQPGQSLTLIATANQGSEATYESGFVIDKFPISRPNLTFSTLTVSNMSPEDSSIYLCSVEEAGTEAFFGQGTRLTVV.

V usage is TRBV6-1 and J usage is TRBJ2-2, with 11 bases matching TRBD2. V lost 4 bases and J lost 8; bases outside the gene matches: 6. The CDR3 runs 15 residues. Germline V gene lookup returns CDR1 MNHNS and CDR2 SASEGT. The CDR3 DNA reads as TGTGCCAGCAGTGGACTAGCGGGAAGTGAGGGGGAGCTGTTTTTT. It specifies CASSGLAGSEGELFF.

CDR3 sequence: CASSHPGGADTQYF. CDR3 nucleotide sequence: TGTGCCAGCAGTCACCCGGGAGGCGCAGATACGCAGTATTTT. The chain links TRBV2 to TRBJ2-3; 7 nucleotides match TRBD2. There are 14 residues in the CDR3. V shed 5 bases and J 4 bases; nucleotides not matched to a gene: 6. Germline-derived CDR1 and CDR2 are SNHLY and FYNNEI.

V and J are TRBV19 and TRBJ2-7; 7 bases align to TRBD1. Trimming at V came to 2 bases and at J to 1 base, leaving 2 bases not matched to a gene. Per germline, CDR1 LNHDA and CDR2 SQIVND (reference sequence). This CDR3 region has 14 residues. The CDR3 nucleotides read TGTGCCAGTAGTATACAGGGACAGTCCTACGAGCAGTACTTC. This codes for CASSIQGQSYEQYF.

The CDR3 loop is CASSYKDRQETQYF. DNA for the CDR3: TGTGCCAGCAGCTACAAGGACAGACAAGAGACCCAGTACTTC. This chain uses TRBV5-8 with TRBJ2-5, with D maybe TRBD1 (6 bases). V lost 3 bases to trimming and J lost 2 bases, with 11 bases between them. CDR3 length equals 14 residues. The germline V gene encodes CDR1 SGHTS and CDR2 YDEGEE.

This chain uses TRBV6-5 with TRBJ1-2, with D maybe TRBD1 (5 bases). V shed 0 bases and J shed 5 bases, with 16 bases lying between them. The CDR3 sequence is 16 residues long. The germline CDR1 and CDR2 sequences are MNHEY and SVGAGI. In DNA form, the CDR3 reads TGTGCCAGCAGTTACTCAGGTCCGGGGGGAGGTTATGGCTACACCTTC. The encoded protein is CASSYSGPGGGYGYTF.

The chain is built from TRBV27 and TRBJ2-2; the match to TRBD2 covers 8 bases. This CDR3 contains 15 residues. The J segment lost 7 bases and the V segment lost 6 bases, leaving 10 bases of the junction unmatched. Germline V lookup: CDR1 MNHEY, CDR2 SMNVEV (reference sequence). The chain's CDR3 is CASRGERERGGELFF. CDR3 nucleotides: TGTGCCAGCAGGGGGGAGCGGGAGAGAGGCGGGGAGCTGTTTTTT.